These T cell receptor beta chains were read from a single sample in a study of graft-versus-host responses after intestinal transplantation. Produced via immunoSEQ multiplex PCR; TCRdb's table is partial and in-frame only. The table lists some 40,000 clones, 85% to 95% of them singletons. Source: PBMCs, taken almost 750 days after intestinal transplantation. The origin of the receptors is a human patient who received an intestinal transplant, so some T cells may come from the graft donor. Both conserved end residues are part of each CDR3. Not every row has a clone size; where given, it reads once, few, many or a size class.

>TRBJ2-5|TRBV11-2|-
CASSFERADGETQYF
>TRBJ2-1|TRBV6-5|-
CASSYSNNEQFF
>TRBJ1-5|TRBV18|-
CASSPSGTGDYSNQPQHF
>TRBJ2-5|TRBV29-1|-
CSVPGAQYF
>TRBJ2-7|TRBV5-1|-
CASLSGPPSYEQYF
>TRBJ1-3|TRBV7-3|-
CASSPGLSGNTIYF
>TRBJ2-4|TRBV5-3|-
CARSSIILRELNELAKNIQYF
>TRBJ2-1|TRBV7-6|-
CASSLAGGPNEQFF
>TRBJ2-2|TRBV4-1|-
CASSQRSFMGGELFF
>TRBJ1-2|TRBV5-1|few
CASSFRDRAFGYTF
>TRBJ2-7|TRBV5-1|-
CASSLGPGAYEQYF
>TRBJ1-2|TRBV11-2|-
CASSLEGTLGGYTF
>TRBJ1-5|TRBV29-1|-
CSASSGRRNQPQHF
>TRBJ2-2|TRBV28|-
CASTASGSVANTGELFF
>TRBJ1-2|TRBV15|-
CATSRDRAQGGGYTF
>TRBJ1-2|TRBV7-9|-
CASSGTGVGYTF
>TRBJ1-5|TRBV27|-
CASSSGTGGQPQHF
>TRBJ2-1|TRBV15|once
CATSRVDSWDNEQFF
>TRBJ2-2|TRBV7-6|-
CASSPIPRWDTGELFF
>TRBJ2-7|TRBV6-5|-
CASTPGGAYEQYF
>TRBJ2-1|TRBV7-2|-
CASSLDRRHNEQFF
>TRBJ2-7|TRBV4-1|-
CASTLGWGSSGSVSAQYF
>TRBJ1-1|TRBV2|-
CASGVTNTEAFF
>TRBJ2-7|TRBV5-1|-
CASKVGPVMTSVNF
>TRBJ1-1|TRBV29-1|-
CSVERGGGTEAFF
>TRBJ1-2|TRBV2|-
CASKVDRGGYTF
>TRBJ2-7|TRBV10-3|-
CATIRGALSYEQYF
>TRBJ2-5|TRBV9|-
CASSATTDGRGGTQYF
>TRBJ1-5|TRBV30|few
CAWSVSGNSNQPQHF
>TRBJ2-1|TRBV11-2|-
CASSLGHNEQFF
>TRBJ1-4|TRBV12-5|-
CASGLVTGRPNEKLFF
>TRBJ1-3|TRBV13|-
CASSFPGQGADGNTIYF
>TRBJ1-2|TRBV18|-
CASSLSGQEGYTF
>TRBJ2-5|TRBV7-9|once
CASSLVAGAGETQYF
>TRBJ1-5|TRBV12-2|-
CASRLGQARNQPQHF
>TRBJ2-3|TRBV2|-
CASSEDRGSDTQYF
>TRBJ2-3|TRBV10-2|-
CASSSNRAGGRDTQYF
>TRBJ2-7|TRBV18|-
CASSPNSGGYEQYF
>TRBJ2-1|TRBV4-2|-
CASSQGTGGGTYNEQFF
>TRBJ1-6|TRBV27|-
CASTDGGSYNSPLHF
>TRBJ1-6|TRBV5-1|once
CASSLAGTSAPLHF
>TRBJ2-7|TRBV29-1|-
CSVVWYEQYF
>TRBJ2-7|TRBV7-2|-
CASRRAGTGPYEQYF
>TRBJ1-3|TRBV5-1|-
CASSFGQSSGNTIYF
>TRBJ1-4|TRBV6-5|-
CASSPWTGLGEKLFF
>TRBJ2-7|TRBV19|-
CASSRGGRSYEQYF
>TRBJ2-7|TRBV29-1|-
CSGLAGAYEQYF
>TRBJ2-3|TRBV21-1|-
CASTYRGETTDTQYF
>TRBJ1-5|TRBV28|-
CASSFDGNQPQHF